This T cell receptor (beta chain) was identified in a study of CXCR3-negative and CXCR3-positive naive CD8 T cells. Concerning this clonotype: What it recognizes is unknown.

The CDR3 covers 15 residues. CDR1 is SQVTM, CDR2 ANQGSEA, per germline. UMI-labeled TRB cDNA libraries were prepared by 5' RACE. TCRdb reanalyzed the 5' RACE reads, giving one entry per CDR3 protein sequence and no DNA. Here the sample table reports about 80,000 distinct CDR3 sequences. Study-wide points: Similarly elevated diversity marked both naive subsets, with memory CD8+ cells showing far lower diversity. Memory cells showed distinct TRBV-TRBJ patterns, while the two naive subsets matched. TRB CDR3 properties indicated TCR strength, while surface CD5 was similar across naive subsets.

This clonotype was obtained from a human donor in good health. Some clones in this sample may be carry-over from other donors' samples. The rearrangement uses TRBV29-1 and TRBJ1-3. The sample was naive CXCR3- CD8+ T cells from blood. Subset meaning: CD45RO-CCR7+CD27+CD95- naive CD8+ T cells lacking CXCR3 (TNR3-). This CDR3 is CSVQPSISSGNTIYF.